These 20 T cell receptor beta chains were all obtained from the same sample, sequenced in a study of blood T cell repertoires in COVID-19. Clones were sequenced by immunoSEQ multiplex PCR, and TCRdb holds only the in-frame ones, with some missing. The sample shows 25,000 or so clones, approximately 90% of them seen only once. The sequenced sample consisted of peripheral blood. These receptors all stem from a human donor in a cohort sampled during active COVID-19.

The chain is built from TRBV19 and TRBJ1-4; TRBD1 matches at 7 bases. Losses at the gene ends were 6 bases for V and 4 bases for J; bases not matched to a gene: 8. The CDR3 contains 15 residues. The germline V gene encodes CDR1 LNHDA and CDR2 SQIVND (reference sequence). In DNA, the CDR3 is TGTGCCAGTAGGTATCGCGGGACAGTTAATGAAAAACTGTTTTTT. This gives the protein CASRYRGTVNEKLFF.

This rearrangement joins TRBV21-1 to TRBJ1-2; TRBD1, the table's D call, was not compared with the DNA. TRBV21-1 is a listed pseudogene. The length of the CDR3 is 15 residues. The CDR3 DNA reads TGTGCCAGCAGCTTTTCCACAGTTGCTTACTATGGCTACACCTTC. Translation: CASSFSTVAYYGYTF.

The CDR3 region is CASSPWQGSNEQFF. CDR3 nucleotide sequence: TGTGCCAGCTCACCATGGCAGGGTAGTAATGAGCAGTTCTTC. The V call is TRBV18, the J call TRBJ2-1; D possibly corresponds to TRBD1 (5 bases). The CDR3 is 14 residues long. Trimming shortened V by 2 bases and J by 7 bases, and 12 bases separated the two germline ends. The germline CDR1 and CDR2 sequences are KGHSH and LQKENI.

This clone was counted between two and nine times. The chain carries TRBV30 and TRBJ1-3; D not certain. V was pared by 2 bases and J by 6 bases, with 11 bases between. This CDR3 is 13 amino acids long. Germline-derived CDR1 and CDR2 are GTSNPN and SVGIG (reference sequence). In nucleotides, the CDR3 is TGTGCCTGGAGTCCGGGTACTGAAAACACCATATATTTT. This encodes CAWSPGTENTIYF.

The chain has TRBV28 and TRBJ2-1; weak D call: TRBD1 (7 bases). Trimming took 2 bases from V and 4 from J, leaving 12 bases between them. Germline assignment: CDR1 MDHEN and CDR2 SYDVKM. The CDR3 is 15 amino acids. CDR3 nucleotide sequence: TGTGCCAGCAGTTTAGAGGGGGCGGGGTACAATGAGCAGTTCTTC. It translates to CASSLEGAGYNEQFF.

CDR3 DNA: TGTGCCAGCAGCTTGGGTGGGACAGGGGGAGAGACCCAGTACTTC. Amino acids: CASSLGGTGGETQYF. V is TRBV5-6 and J is TRBJ2-5; 11 nucleotides agree with TRBD1. The CDR3 loop spans 15 amino acids. Losses at the gene ends were 0 bases for V and 4 bases for J; bases not matched to a gene: 2. CDR1 and CDR2 (germline): SGHDT, YYEEEE.

The chain's CDR3 is CASSQDPRPTGELFF. Here the CDR3 DNA reads TGTGCCAGCAGCCAAGACCCGAGGCCCACCGGGGAGCTGTTTTTT. The chain has TRBV3-1 (or the pseudogene TRBV3-2) and TRBJ2-2; D gene ambiguous. CDR1 and CDR2 (germline): LGHDT, YNNKEL (reference sequence). Deletions cut 0 bases from V and 4 bases from J, with 9 bases between. CDR3 length: 15 residues.

This clone was counted a single time. The chain carries TRBV5-1 and TRBJ2-3, with D perhaps TRBD1 (5 bases). The CDR3 has 13 amino acids. Germline V gene sequence: CDR1 SGHRS, CDR2 YFSETQ. Trimming removed 5 bases from V and 2 bases from J, with 9 bases in between. This chain's CDR3 is CASSTGPTDTQYF. Written as DNA, the CDR3 is TGCGCCAGCAGTACAGGACCCACAGATACGCAGTATTTT.

The chain carries TRBV5-1 and TRBJ2-2, with 8 nucleotides matching TRBD2. The CDR3 has 14 residues. V gave up 0 bases and J gave up 11 bases; unmatched junction bases: 6. In germline, CDR1 is SGHRS, CDR2 YFSETQ. The CDR3 protein is CASSLDGSGSELFF. The CDR3 coding sequence is TGCGCCAGCAGCTTGGACGGGAGCGGGAGTGAGCTGTTTTTT.

The chain employs TRBV6-6 and TRBJ2-5; 8 bases align to TRBD1. The CDR3 runs 14 residues. Germline CDR1 is MNHNY and CDR2 is SVGAGI (reference sequence). The V gene end was trimmed by 7 bases and the J gene end by 5 bases; junction bases not matched to a gene: 9. The CDR3, as DNA: TGTGCCAGCAAGAGGGGCAGGGGGCCGGAGACCCAGTACTTC. This encodes CASKRGRGPETQYF.

This chain joins TRBV2 and TRBJ1-2; 9 nucleotides align to TRBD1. Germline V lookup: CDR1 SNHLY, CDR2 FYNNEI. Trimming at V came to 6 bases and at J to 4 bases, leaving 6 bases not matched to a gene. The CDR3 totals 14 residues. As DNA, the CDR3 is TGTGCCAGCAGCGGGACAGGGTATCGCTATGGCTACACCTTC. This sequence encodes CASSGTGYRYGYTF.

The chain recombines TRBV15 with TRBJ2-7, with 7 bases lining up with TRBD2. Germline trimming cut 0 bases from V and 4 bases from J; bases unmatched to any gene: 3. This CDR3 is built from 14 residues. Germline values: CDR1 LNHNV, CDR2 YYDKDF (reference sequence). The CDR3 coding sequence is TGTGCCACCAGCAGAGAGCGGGGAGGGTACGAGCAGTACTTC. Its translation: CATSRERGGYEQYF.

The chain has TRBV4-1 and TRBJ2-2; 7 bases are a match to TRBD2. Germline CDR1 is MGHRA and CDR2 is YSYEKL. V lost 4 bases and J lost 11; bases outside the gene matches: 13. The CDR3 is 15 amino acids. This CDR3 is CASSRTLAEAPELFF. The CDR3 nucleotides read TGCGCCAGCAGCCGAACGCTAGCGGAGGCCCCTGAGCTGTTTTTT.

This chain links TRBV7-2 with TRBJ2-1; 13 nucleotides agree with TRBD2. V trimming: 5 bases; J trimming: 5 bases; junction bases outside the gene matches: 12. This CDR3 comprises 18 residues. Germline CDR1 is SGHTA and CDR2 is FQGNSA. CDR3 in amino acids: CASSTGLAGERPDNEQFF. DNA for the CDR3: TGTGCCAGCAGCACAGGACTAGCGGGAGAAAGGCCGGACAATGAGCAGTTCTTC.

V and J are TRBV9 and TRBJ2-3; D is uncertain. V was cut by 4 bases and J by 3 bases, with 27 bases left in between. The V gene's germline CDR1 is SGDLS and CDR2 YYNGEE. The CDR3 consists of 19 residues. Here the CDR3 reads CASSPRFRFRLPGTDTQYF. CDR3 DNA sequence: TGTGCCAGCAGCCCCAGATTCCGATTTAGGCTGCCAGGAACAGATACGCAGTATTTT.

The V call is TRBV4-1, the J call TRBJ1-4, with D possibly being TRBD1 (6 bases). The germline CDR1 and CDR2 sequences are MGHRA and YSYEKL. The CDR3 sequence is 15 residues long. Between the trimmed V and J ends, which lost 4 bases and 8 bases, there was a span of 17 bases. CDR3 nucleotide sequence: TGCGCCAGCAGCCTGCAGCAACAGACAGGAGAAAAACTGTTTTTT. This encodes CASSLQQQTGEKLFF.

This clone occurred a few times. The rearrangement uses TRBV6-5 and TRBJ1-5; unclear D gene. The CDR3 runs to 13 residues. The V end was cut by 5 bases, the J end by 0 bases, with 5 bases between. CDR1 and CDR2 (germline): MNHEY, SVGAGI. CDR3 DNA: TGTGCCAGCAGTCTAAATAGCAATCAGCCCCAGCATTTT. Amino acid sequence: CASSLNSNQPQHF.

This chain connects TRBV5-1 to TRBJ2-3, with TRBD1 as a possible D gene (6 bases). CDR3 length: 15 residues. Trimming left V 6 bases short and J 2 bases short, with 16 bases between. Germline lookup yields CDR1 SGHRS and CDR2 YFSETQ. The CDR3 nucleotides read TGCGCCAGCACAATTGGGGGCCAATACACAGATACGCAGTATTTT. Amino acids: CASTIGGQYTDTQYF. The full variable domain, completed using reference TRBV5-1 and TRBJ2-3, is KAGVTQTPRYLIKTRGQQVTLSCSPISGHRSVSWYQQTPGQGLQFLFEYFSETQRNKGNFPGRFSGRQFSNSRSEMNVSTLELGDSALYLCASTIGGQYTDTQYFGPGTRLTVL.

This chain joins TRBV5-3 and TRBJ2-2; 7 bases line up with TRBD1. TRBV5-3 is noted as an ORF with a role that remains uncertain. The CDR3 has 15 amino acids. Trimming took 5 bases from V and 0 from J; bases not matched to a gene: 4. The CDR3 DNA sequence: TGTGCCAGAAGTTATGACAGGGCGAACACCGGGGAGCTGTTTTTT. The encoded protein is CARSYDRANTGELFF.

This chain links TRBV2 with TRBJ2-1; 11 bases fit TRBD2. The germline V gene has CDR1 SNHLY and CDR2 FYNNEI. The CDR3 totals 14 residues. The V and J ends lost 8 bases and 5 bases, in that order; junction bases with no gene match: 5. The CDR3 region has the DNA TGTGCCAGCTTGGGACTAGCGGCTAACAATGAGCAGTTCTTC. Residues: CASLGLAANNEQFF.